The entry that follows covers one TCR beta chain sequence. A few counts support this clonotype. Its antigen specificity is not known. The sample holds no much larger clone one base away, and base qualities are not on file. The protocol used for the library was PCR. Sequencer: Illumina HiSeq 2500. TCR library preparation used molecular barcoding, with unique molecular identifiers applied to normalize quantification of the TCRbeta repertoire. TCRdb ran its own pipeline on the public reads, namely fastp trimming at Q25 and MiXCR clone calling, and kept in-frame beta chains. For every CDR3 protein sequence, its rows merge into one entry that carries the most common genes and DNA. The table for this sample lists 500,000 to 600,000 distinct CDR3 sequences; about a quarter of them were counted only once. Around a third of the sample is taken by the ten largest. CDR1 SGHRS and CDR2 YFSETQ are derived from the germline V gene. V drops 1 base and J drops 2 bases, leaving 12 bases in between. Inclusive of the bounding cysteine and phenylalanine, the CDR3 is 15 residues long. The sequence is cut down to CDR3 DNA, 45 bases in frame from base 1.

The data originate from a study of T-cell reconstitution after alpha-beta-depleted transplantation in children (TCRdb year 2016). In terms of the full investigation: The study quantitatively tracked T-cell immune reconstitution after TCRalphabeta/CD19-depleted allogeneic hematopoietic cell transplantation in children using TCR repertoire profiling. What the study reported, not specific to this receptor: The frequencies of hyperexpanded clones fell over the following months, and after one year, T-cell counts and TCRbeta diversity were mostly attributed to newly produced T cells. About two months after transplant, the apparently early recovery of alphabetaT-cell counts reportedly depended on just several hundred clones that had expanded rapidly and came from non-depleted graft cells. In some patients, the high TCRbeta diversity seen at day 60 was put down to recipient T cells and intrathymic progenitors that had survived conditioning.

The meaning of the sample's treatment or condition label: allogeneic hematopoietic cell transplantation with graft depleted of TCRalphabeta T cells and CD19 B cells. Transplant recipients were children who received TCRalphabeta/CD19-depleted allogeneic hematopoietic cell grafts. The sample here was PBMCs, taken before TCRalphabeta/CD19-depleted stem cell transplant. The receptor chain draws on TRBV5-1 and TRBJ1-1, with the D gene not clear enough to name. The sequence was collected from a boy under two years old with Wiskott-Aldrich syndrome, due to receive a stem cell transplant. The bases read TGCGCCAGCAGCTTGATCTCGGAAATTAACACTGAAGCTTTCTTT. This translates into CASSLISEINTEAFF.